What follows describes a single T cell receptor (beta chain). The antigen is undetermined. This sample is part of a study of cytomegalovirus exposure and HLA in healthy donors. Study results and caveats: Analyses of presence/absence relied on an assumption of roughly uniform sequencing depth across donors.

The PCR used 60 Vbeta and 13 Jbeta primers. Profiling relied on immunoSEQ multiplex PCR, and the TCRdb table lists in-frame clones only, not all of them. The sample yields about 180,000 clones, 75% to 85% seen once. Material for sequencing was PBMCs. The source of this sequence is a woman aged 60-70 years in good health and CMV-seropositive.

The CDR3 sequence is CASSPHSGRALDTQYF. The CDR3 bases are TGTGCCAGCAGCCCCCATAGCGGGAGGGCCTTAGATACGCAGTATTTT. V usage is TRBV7-3 and J usage is TRBJ2-3, with 11 bases aligning to TRBD2. Germline values: CDR1 SGHTA, CDR2 FQGTGA. The CDR3 runs 16 residues. V dropped 5 bases and J dropped 5; count of bases not matched to a gene: 9.